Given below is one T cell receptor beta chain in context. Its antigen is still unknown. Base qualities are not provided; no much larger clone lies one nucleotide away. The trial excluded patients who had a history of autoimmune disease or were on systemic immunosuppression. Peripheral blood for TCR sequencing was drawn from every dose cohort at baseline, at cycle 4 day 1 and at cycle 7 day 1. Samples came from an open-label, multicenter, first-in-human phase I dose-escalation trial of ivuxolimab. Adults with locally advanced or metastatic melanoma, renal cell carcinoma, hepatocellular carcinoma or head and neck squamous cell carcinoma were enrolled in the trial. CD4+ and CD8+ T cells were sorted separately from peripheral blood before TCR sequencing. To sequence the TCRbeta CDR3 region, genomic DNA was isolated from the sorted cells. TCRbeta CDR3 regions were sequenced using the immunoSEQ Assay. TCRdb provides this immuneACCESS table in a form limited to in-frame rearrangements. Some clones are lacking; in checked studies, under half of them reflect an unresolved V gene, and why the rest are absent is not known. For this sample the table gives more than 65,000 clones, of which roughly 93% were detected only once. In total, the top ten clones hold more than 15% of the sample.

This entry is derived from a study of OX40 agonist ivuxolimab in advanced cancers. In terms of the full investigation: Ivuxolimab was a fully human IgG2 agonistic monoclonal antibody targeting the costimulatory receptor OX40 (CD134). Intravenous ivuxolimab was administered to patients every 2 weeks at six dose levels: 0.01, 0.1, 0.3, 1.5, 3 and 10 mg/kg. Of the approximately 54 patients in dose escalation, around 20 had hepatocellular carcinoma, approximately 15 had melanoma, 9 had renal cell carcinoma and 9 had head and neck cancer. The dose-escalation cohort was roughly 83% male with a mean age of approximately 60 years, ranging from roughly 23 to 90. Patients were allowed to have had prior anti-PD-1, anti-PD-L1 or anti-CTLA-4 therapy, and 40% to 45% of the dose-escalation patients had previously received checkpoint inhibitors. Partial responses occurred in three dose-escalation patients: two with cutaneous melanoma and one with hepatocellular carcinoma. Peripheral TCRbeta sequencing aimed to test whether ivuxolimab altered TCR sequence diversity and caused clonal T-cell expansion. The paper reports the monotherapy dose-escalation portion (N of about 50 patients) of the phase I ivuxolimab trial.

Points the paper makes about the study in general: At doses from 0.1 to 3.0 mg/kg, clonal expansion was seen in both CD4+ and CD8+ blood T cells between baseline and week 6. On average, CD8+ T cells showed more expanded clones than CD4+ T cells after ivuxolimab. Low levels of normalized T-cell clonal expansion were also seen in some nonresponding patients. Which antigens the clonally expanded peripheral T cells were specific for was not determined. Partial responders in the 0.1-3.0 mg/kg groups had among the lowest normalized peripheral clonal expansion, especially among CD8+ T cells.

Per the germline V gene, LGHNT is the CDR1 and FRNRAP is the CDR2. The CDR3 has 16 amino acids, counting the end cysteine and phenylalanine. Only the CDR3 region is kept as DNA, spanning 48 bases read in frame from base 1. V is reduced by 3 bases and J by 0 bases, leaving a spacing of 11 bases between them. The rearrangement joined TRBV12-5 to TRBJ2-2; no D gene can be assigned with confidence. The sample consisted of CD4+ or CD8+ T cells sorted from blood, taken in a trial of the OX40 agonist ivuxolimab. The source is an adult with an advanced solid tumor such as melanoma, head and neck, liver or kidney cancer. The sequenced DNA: TGTGCTAGTGGTTTCGAGTCTGATTCGAACACCGGGGAGCTGTTTTTT. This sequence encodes CASGFESDSNTGELFF.